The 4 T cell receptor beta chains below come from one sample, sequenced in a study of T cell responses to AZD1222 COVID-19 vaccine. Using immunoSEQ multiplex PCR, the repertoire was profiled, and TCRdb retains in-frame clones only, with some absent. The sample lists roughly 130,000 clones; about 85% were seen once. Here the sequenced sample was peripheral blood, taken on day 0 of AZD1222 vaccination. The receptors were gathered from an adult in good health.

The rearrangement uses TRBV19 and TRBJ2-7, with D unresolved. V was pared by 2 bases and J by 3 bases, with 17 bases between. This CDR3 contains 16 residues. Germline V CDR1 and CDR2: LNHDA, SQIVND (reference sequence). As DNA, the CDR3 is TGTGCCAGTAGTATATCGGTTGGAGAGGCTGACTACGAGCAGTACTTC. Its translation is CASSISVGEADYEQYF.

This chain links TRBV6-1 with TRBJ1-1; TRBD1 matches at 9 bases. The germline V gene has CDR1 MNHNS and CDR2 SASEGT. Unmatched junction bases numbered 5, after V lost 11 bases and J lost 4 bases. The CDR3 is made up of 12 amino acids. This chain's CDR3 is CAGGDRATEAFF. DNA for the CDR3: TGTGCCGGGGGGGACAGGGCCACTGAAGCTTTCTTT.

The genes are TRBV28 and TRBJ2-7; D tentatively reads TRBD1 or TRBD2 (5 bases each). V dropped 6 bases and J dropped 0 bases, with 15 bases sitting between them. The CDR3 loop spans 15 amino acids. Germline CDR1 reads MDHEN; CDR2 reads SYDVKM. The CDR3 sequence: CASSSTGTDSYEQYF. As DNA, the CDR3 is TGTGCCAGCAGCTCGACGGGGACGGACTCCTACGAGCAGTACTTC. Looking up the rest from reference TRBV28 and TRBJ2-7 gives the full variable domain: DVKVTQSSRYLVKRTGEKVFLECVQDMDHENMFWYRQDPGLGLRLIYFSYDVKMKEKGDIPEGYSVSREKKERFSLILESASTNQTSMYLCASSSTGTDSYEQYFGPGTRLTVT.

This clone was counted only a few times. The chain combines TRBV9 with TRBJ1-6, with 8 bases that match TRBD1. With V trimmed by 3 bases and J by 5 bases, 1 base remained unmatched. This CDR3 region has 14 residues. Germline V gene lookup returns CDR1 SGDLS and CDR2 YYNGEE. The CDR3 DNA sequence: TGTGCCAGCAGCGCGACAGGGGATAATTCACCCCTCCACTTT. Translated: CASSATGDNSPLHF.